These T cell receptor beta chains were read from a single sample in a study of fetal regulatory T cell absence and autoimmunity. TCRdb's table, derived via immunoSEQ multiplex PCR, lists solely in-frame clones and lacks some. Of 95,000 or so clones in the sample, 72% are singletons; the top ten hold 2%. The specimen sequenced was pancreas tissue. All receptors come from a male donor with IPEX syndrome. The CDR3 runs from the conserved cysteine through the conserved F or W. D genes are given only for firm matches. Some rows have no size entry. The others give once, few or many, or a class for an expanded clone.

j_call v_call cdr3_length d_call clone_size cdr3_aa cdr3_nt
TRBJ1-2 TRBV6-5 14 . . CASSYSTGPYGYTF TGTGCCAGCAGTTACTCGACAGGACCCTATGGCTACACCTTC
TRBJ2-7 TRBV19 13 . . CASSGPAGYEQYF TGTGCCAGTAGTGGGCCGGCGGGCTACGAGCAGTACTTC
TRBJ1-6 TRBV7-9 15 TRBD1 . CASSLILQGNSPLHF TGTGCCAGCAGCTTGATTTTACAGGGGAACTCACCCCTCCACTTT
TRBJ2-5 TRBV4-1 14 . . CASSQVLREETQYF TGCGCCAGCAGCCAAGTTTTGCGGGAAGAGACCCAGTACTTC
TRBJ2-3 TRBV5-1 12 . . CASSLQPDTQYF TGCGCCAGCAGCTTGCAACCAGATACGCAGTATTTT
TRBJ2-1 TRBV5-4 15 TRBD2 . CASSLDRGSYNEQFF TGTGCCAGCAGCTTGGATCGCGGGAGCTACAATGAGCAGTTCTTC
TRBJ2-7 TRBV7-2 15 TRBD1 . CASSRTGGSSYEQYF TGTGCCAGCAGCAGGACAGGGGGAAGCTCCTACGAGCAGTACTTC
TRBJ2-1 TRBV29-1 11 . few CSVVRRGEQFF TGCAGCGTTGTGAGGCGAGGTGAGCAGTTCTTC
TRBJ2-7 TRBV4-1 13 . . CASSPEWGEEQYF TGCGCCAGCAGCCCGGAGTGGGGGGAAGAGCAGTACTTC
TRBJ1-2 TRBV5-1 13 TRBD1 few CASSQNRGYGYTF TGCGCCAGCAGCCAGAACAGGGGTTATGGCTACACCTTC
TRBJ1-6 TRBV19 16 . . CASSIAGEGYNSPLHF TGTGCCAGTAGTATAGCGGGGGAAGGCTATAATTCACCCCTCCACTTT
TRBJ1-3 TRBV4-3 17 . . CASSQDVAWDSGNTIYF TGCGCCAGCAGCCAAGACGTAGCTTGGGACTCTGGAAACACCATATATTTT
TRBJ2-5 TRBV27 15 . . CASSLGGLPGETQYF TGTGCCAGCAGTTTAGGAGGACTACCGGGGGAGACCCAGTACTTC
TRBJ1-2 TRBV2 13 . . CASSEMPGDGYTF TGTGCCAGCAGTGAAATGCCAGGGGACGGCTACACCTTC
TRBJ2-3 TRBV9 13 . . CASSVGGLDEQYF TGTGCCAGCAGCGTAGGGGGGCTAGATGAGCAGTATTTT
TRBJ1-2 TRBV19 13 . . CASSNRGYSGYTF TGTGCCAGTAGTAACCGGGGGTATTCTGGCTACACCTTC
TRBJ2-7 TRBV7-9 14 . once CASSLAGPSYEQYF TGTGCCAGCAGCTTAGCGGGACCATCCTACGAGCAGTACTTC